This T cell receptor beta chain appears in the sequencing data of a study of T cells in Graves' hyperthyroidism and ophthalmopathy. Study overall: Peripheral blood samples were taken at initial diagnosis, prior to any treatment.

This clonotype came up many times. Per germline, CDR1 MNHNS and CDR2 SASEGT. The CDR3 has 15 amino acids. Trimming cost V 5 bases and J 6 bases, with 17 bases left between them. RNA transcripts provided the source from which TCR beta CDR3 regions were amplified. TCR CDR3 underwent first-round RT-PCR with the HTBI primer set. One entry per CDR3 protein results from TCRdb running MiXCR on the multiplex PCR reads. The sample has almost 600,000 distinct CDR3 sequences; approximately 15% are singletons. Sequencing input: blood. This sequence joins TRBV6-1 and TRBJ1-3; tentative D call: TRBD1 (5 bases). The clonotype was recovered from a woman in her 30s with Graves' hyperthyroidism that later progressed to Graves' ophthalmopathy. The CDR3 here is CASSPSGPAENTIYF. The CDR3 DNA reads TGTGCCAGCAGTCCCTCGGGACCTGCAGAAAACACCATATATTTT.